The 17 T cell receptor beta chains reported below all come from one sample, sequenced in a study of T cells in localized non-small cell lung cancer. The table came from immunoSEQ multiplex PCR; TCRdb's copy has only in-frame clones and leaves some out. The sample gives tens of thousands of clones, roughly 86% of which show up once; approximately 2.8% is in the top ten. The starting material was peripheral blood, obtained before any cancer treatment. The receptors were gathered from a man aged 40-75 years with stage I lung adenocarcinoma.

CDR3 nucleotides: TGTGCCTGGAGTGTAGGGACGCTCTACAATGAGCAGTTCTTC. Translated: CAWSVGTLYNEQFF. The chain is built from TRBV30 and TRBJ2-1; D tentatively fits TRBD1 or TRBD2 (5 bases each). Germline values: CDR1 GTSNPN, CDR2 SVGIG (reference sequence). The CDR3 sequence is 14 residues long. Trimming cost V 0 bases and J 3 bases, with 9 bases left between them. The entire variable domain, with the rest obtained from reference TRBV30 and TRBJ2-1, is as follows: SQTIHQWPATLVQPVGSPLSLECTVEGTSNPNLYWYRQAAGRGLQLLFYSVGIGQISSEVPQNLSASRPQDRQFILSSKKLLLSDSGFYLCAWSVGTLYNEQFFGPGTRLTVL.

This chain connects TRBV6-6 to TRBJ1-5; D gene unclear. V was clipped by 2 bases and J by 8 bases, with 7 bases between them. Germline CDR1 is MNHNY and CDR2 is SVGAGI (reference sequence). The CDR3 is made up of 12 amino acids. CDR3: CASSYTYEPQHF. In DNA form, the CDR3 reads TGTGCCAGCAGTTACACTTACGAGCCCCAGCATTTT.

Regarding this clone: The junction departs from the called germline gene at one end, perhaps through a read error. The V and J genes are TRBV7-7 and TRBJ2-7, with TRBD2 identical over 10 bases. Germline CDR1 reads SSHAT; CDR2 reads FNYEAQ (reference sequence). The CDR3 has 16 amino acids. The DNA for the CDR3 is TGTGCTAGCAGCCCCATGCTAGCGGGAGTCGGGGTCGAGCAGTACTTC. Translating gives CASSPMLAGVGVEQYF.

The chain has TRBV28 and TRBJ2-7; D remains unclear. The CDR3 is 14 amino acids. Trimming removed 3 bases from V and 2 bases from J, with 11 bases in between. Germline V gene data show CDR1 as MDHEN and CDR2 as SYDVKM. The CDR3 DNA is TGTGCCAGCAGTTTTCAGCTCCCACCCTACGAGCAGTACTTC. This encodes CASSFQLPPYEQYF.

The CDR3 DNA follows: TGTGCCAGCAGCTCCTCCCTGGGACAACCCCAGCATTTT. This gives the protein CASSSSLGQPQHF. The chain employs TRBV7-3 and TRBJ1-5, with D possibly TRBD1 on 6 matching bases. The V and J ends lost 4 bases and 10 bases respectively, with 14 bases between them. There are 13 residues in the CDR3. The germline CDR1 and CDR2 sequences are SGHTA and FQGTGA.

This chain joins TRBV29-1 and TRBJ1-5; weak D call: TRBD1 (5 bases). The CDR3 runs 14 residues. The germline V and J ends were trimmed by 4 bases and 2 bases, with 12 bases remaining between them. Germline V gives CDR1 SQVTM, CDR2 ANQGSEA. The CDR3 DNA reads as TGCAGCGTTGTGGGAGGGGACGGCAATCAGCCCCAGCATTTT. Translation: CSVVGGDGNQPQHF. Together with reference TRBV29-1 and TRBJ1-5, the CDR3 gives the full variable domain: SAVISQKPSRDICQRGTSLTIQCQVDSQVTMMFWYRQQPGQSLTLIATANQGSEATYESGFVIDKFPISRPNLTFSTLTVSNMSPEDSSIYLCSVVGGDGNQPQHFGDGTRLSIL.

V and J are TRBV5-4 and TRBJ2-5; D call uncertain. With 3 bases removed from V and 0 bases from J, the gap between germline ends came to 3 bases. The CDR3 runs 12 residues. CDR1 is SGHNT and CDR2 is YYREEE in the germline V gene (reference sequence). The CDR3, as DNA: TGTGCCAGCAGCTCGTACCAAGAGACCCAGTACTTC. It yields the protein CASSSYQETQYF.

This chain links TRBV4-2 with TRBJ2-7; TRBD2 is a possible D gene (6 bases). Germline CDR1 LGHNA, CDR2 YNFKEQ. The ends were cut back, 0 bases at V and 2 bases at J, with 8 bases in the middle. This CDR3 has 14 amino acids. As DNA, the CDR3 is TGTGCCAGCAGCCAAGAGCTAGCGACCTACGAGCAGTACTTC. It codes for CASSQELATYEQYF.

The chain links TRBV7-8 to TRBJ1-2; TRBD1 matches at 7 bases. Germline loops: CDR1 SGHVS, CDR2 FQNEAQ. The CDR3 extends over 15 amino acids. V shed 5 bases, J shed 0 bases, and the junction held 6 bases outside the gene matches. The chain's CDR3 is CASSTGQNPNYGYTF. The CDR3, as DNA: TGTGCCAGCAGCACGGGACAGAATCCTAACTATGGCTACACCTTC.

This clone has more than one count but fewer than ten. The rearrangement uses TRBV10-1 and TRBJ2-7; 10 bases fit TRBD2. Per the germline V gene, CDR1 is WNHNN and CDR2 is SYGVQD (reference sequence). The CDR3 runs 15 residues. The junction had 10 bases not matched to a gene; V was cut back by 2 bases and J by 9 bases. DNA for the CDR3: TGCGCCAGCAGTGAGGACCTAGCGGGGGAACTGGGGCAGTACTTC. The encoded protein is CASSEDLAGELGQYF.

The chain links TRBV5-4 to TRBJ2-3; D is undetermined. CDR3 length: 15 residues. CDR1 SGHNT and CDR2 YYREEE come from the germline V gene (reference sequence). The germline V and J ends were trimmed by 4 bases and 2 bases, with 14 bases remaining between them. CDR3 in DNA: TGTGCCAGCAGCGTCGGACGACATCCCACAGATACGCAGTATTTT. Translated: CASSVGRHPTDTQYF.

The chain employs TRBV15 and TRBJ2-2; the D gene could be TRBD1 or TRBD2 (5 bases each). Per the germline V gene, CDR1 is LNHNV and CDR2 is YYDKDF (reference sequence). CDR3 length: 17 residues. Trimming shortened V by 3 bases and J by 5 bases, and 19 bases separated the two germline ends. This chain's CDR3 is CATSRGRDLDLTGELFF. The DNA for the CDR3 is TGTGCCACCAGCAGGGGTCGGGACCTCGATTTGACCGGGGAGCTGTTTTTT.

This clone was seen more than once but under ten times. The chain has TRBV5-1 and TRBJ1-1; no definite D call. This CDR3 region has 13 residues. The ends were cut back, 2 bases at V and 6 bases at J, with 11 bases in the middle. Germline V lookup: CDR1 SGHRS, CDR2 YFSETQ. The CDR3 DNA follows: TGCGCCAGCAGCTTTCCGCCCCCCTCTGAAGCTTTCTTT. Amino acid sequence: CASSFPPPSEAFF.

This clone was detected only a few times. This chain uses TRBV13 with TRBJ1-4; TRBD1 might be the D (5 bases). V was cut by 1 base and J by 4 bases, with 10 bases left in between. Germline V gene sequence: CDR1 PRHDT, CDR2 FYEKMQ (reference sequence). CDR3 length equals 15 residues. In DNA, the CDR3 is TGTGCCAGCAGCTTAGAGGGGCAGCTTAATGAAAAACTGTTTTTT. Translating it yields CASSLEGQLNEKLFF.

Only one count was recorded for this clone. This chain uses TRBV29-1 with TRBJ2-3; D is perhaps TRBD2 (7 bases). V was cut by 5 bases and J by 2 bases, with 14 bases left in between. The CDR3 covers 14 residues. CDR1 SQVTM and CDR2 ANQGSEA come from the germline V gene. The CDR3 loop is CSVRRGASTDTQYF. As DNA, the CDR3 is TGCAGCGTTCGACGGGGGGCGTCCACAGATACGCAGTATTTT.

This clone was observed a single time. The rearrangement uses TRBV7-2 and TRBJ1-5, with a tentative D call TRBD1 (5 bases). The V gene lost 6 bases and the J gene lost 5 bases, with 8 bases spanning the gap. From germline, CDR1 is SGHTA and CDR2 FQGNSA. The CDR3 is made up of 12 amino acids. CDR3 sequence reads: CASRGGDQPQHF. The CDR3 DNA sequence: TGTGCCAGCAGGGGGGGGGATCAGCCCCAGCATTTT.

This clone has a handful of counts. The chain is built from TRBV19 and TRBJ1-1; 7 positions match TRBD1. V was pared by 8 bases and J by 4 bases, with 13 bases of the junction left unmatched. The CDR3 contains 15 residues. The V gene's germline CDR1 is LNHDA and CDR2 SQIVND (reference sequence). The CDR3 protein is CASVRQGFMGTEAFF. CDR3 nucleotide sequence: TGTGCCAGTGTAAGACAGGGTTTTATGGGCACTGAAGCTTTCTTT.